Sequencing of this TCR beta chain was carried out in a study of cytomegalovirus exposure and HLA in healthy donors. Trimming took off 4 bases at V and 4 bases at J, with 17 bases between the two ends. In germline, CDR1 is SGDLS, CDR2 YYNGEE. The CDR3 runs to 15 residues. Primers for the PCR totalled 60 Vbeta and 13 Jbeta. The table came from immunoSEQ multiplex PCR; TCRdb's copy has only in-frame clones and leaves some out. The data contain under 150,000 clones, approximately 80% of them singletons. This clone was observed a few times. The material sequenced was PBMCs. V usage is TRBV9 and J usage is TRBJ1-2; possible D gene TRBD1, 5 bases. The TCR sequence derives from a woman between 18 and 30 years old in good health and CMV-seronegative. CDR3 DNA: TGTGCCAGCAGCCCAGTGGCTCAGGGTCTCTATGGCTACACCTTC. Protein: CASSPVAQGLYGYTF.